These 30 T cell receptor beta chains originate from one sample sequenced in a study of T-cell memory formation after mild COVID-19. Via MiXCR, TCRdb re-called the 5' RACE reads, giving one row per CDR3 protein. Counted here are about 430,000 distinct CDR3 sequences, 20% to 25% occurring once; the ten biggest clones make up around 8.8%. Source material: PBMCs or a T cell subset sorted from them (not recorded which). The source of these receptors is an adult woman who had mild COVID-19 (a few samples of this study predate the infection). Cell type and time point are not known.

The V gene is TRBV14, the J gene TRBJ1-5, with D possibly being TRBD1 (5 bases). The germline V and J ends were trimmed by 0 bases and 5 bases, with 11 bases remaining between them. CDR1 is SGHDN and CDR2 is FVKESK in the germline V gene. The CDR3 sequence is 15 residues long. The CDR3 sequence: CASSQEPDSHQPQHF. As DNA, the CDR3 is TGTGCCAGCAGCCAAGAGCCCGACAGTCATCAGCCCCAGCATTTT.

The chain couples TRBV4-1 to TRBJ2-3, with D tentatively TRBD1 (6 bases). There are 15 residues in the CDR3. The germline V and J ends were trimmed by 1 base and 1 base, with 9 bases remaining between them. The germline CDR1 and CDR2 sequences are MGHRA and YSYEKL. The CDR3 is CASSQGGQRTDTQYF. In DNA, the CDR3 is TGCGCCAGCAGCCAAGGGGGACAACGCACAGATACGCAGTATTTT.

V is TRBV3-1 and J is TRBJ2-5; possible D gene TRBD1, 6 bases. Trimming took 0 bases from V and 5 from J, leaving 13 bases between them. The length of the CDR3 is 15 residues. Germline CDR1 and CDR2: LGHDT and YNNKEL (reference sequence). The CDR3 sequence is CASSQEWTDGETQYF. The CDR3 nucleotides are TGTGCCAGCAGCCAAGAGTGGACAGACGGGGAGACCCAGTACTTC.

This clonotype was seen more than once but under ten times. The chain uses TRBV6-2 or TRBV6-3 and TRBJ1-5; D unclear. Trimming cost V 2 bases and J 2 bases, with 7 bases left between them. Per the germline V gene, CDR1 is MNHEY and CDR2 is SVGEGT. This CDR3 spans 14 amino acids. The CDR3 nucleotides read TGTGCCAGCAGTTACATGGGTGGCAATCAGCCCCAGCATTTT. This gives the protein CASSYMGGNQPQHF.

The rearrangement links TRBV4-1 to TRBJ2-2, with 10 bases fitting TRBD2. CDR1 is MGHRA, CDR2 YSYEKL, per germline. The CDR3 loop spans 16 amino acids. Trimming at V came to 4 bases and at J to 3 bases, leaving 5 bases not matched to a gene. The CDR3 spells CASSLRAGGDTGELFF. The CDR3 DNA sequence: TGCGCCAGCAGCCTTCGAGCGGGGGGGGACACCGGGGAGCTGTTTTTT.

This clonotype was detected a few times. The chain recombines TRBV29-1 with TRBJ2-1; D unclear. Deletions cut 5 bases from V and 0 bases from J, with 14 bases between. The CDR3 is 15 amino acids. CDR1 is SQVTM and CDR2 is ANQGSEA in the germline V gene. CDR3 in amino acids: CSVRTSASSYNEQFF. The CDR3, as DNA: TGCAGCGTTCGGACCAGCGCCAGCTCCTACAATGAGCAGTTCTTC.

This clonotype was seen only once. The chain couples TRBV6-6 to TRBJ2-5; 12 nucleotides agree with TRBD2. CDR1 is MNHNY and CDR2 is SVGAGI in the germline V gene (reference sequence). V was clipped by 8 bases and J by 3 bases; unmatched bases: 10. This CDR3 spans 16 amino acids. The DNA for the CDR3 is TGTGCCAGCCAGGGCACTAGCGGGGGGCCGGAAGAGACCCAGTACTTC. Protein product: CASQGTSGGPEETQYF.

This sequence joins TRBV5-1 and TRBJ2-1, with 8 bases matching TRBD1. Germline-derived CDR1 and CDR2 are SGHRS and YFSETQ. CDR3 length: 15 residues. Germline trimming cut 0 bases from V and 6 bases from J; bases unmatched to any gene: 5. The CDR3 DNA reads as TGCGCCAGCAGCTTGGCCGGACAGGGCTCCAATGAGCAGTTCTTC. Amino acids: CASSLAGQGSNEQFF.

The table lists this clonotype with a few counts. The rearrangement links TRBV4-3 to TRBJ2-2, with 8 bases aligning to TRBD1. The J segment lost 3 bases and the V segment lost 0 bases, leaving 3 bases of the junction unmatched. Germline CDR1 and CDR2: LGHNA and YSLEER. The CDR3 totals 16 residues. CDR3 sequence reads: CASSQDNRGYTGELFF. The CDR3 nucleotides are TGCGCCAGCAGCCAAGATAACAGGGGGTACACCGGGGAGCTGTTTTTT.

V is TRBV19 and J is TRBJ2-7, with D hard to call. Germline values: CDR1 LNHDA, CDR2 SQIVND (reference sequence). V was pared by 7 bases and J by 4 bases, with 8 bases between. This CDR3 is built from 11 residues. The CDR3 here is CASTLGYEQYF. DNA for the CDR3: TGTGCCAGTACCCTTGGGTACGAGCAGTACTTC.

The chain couples TRBV24-1 to TRBJ2-2; weak D call: TRBD1 (6 bases). CDR1 KGHDR and CDR2 SFDVKD come from the germline V gene. This CDR3 comprises 13 residues. CDR3 nucleotides: TGTGCTTCAGGGACACTAAACACCGGGGAGCTGTTTTTT. This sequence encodes CASGTLNTGELFF.

This clonotype occurred a few times. J is TRBJ2-1 and V is TRBV2; possibly TRBD1 for D (5 bases). Germline-derived CDR1 and CDR2 are SNHLY and FYNNEI. V lost 0 bases and J 10 bases, leaving 10 bases between the germline ends. CDR3 length equals 13 residues. The CDR3 protein is CASSEARQGEQFF. DNA for the CDR3: TGTGCCAGCAGTGAAGCCCGGCAGGGAGAGCAGTTCTTC.

The chain carries TRBV5-8 and TRBJ2-7; unclear D gene. The ends were cut back, 4 bases at V and 3 bases at J, with 8 bases in the middle. Germline V gene lookup returns CDR1 SGHTS and CDR2 YDEGEE. This CDR3 spans 12 amino acids. The CDR3 loop reads CASSQTLYEQYF. CDR3 DNA sequence: TGTGCCAGCAGCCAAACCCTCTACGAGCAGTACTTC.

This clonotype showed up just a few times. The chain carries TRBV4-2 and TRBJ2-2; D is uncertain. The CDR3 contains 11 residues. CDR1 is LGHNA, CDR2 YNFKEQ, per germline. V lost 3 bases to trimming and J lost 7 bases, with 3 bases between them. The CDR3 DNA sequence: TGTGCCAGCAGCCATTTCGGGGAGCTGTTTTTT. Protein sequence: CASSHFGELFF.

This clonotype was recorded many times. This chain links TRBV12-3 or TRBV12-4 with TRBJ2-5; possibly TRBD2 for D (6 bases). The CDR3 extends over 11 amino acids. Trimming took off 8 bases at V and 5 bases at J, with 9 bases between the two ends. This CDR3 reads CASGGFETQYF. The CDR3 region has the DNA TGTGCCAGCGGGGGGTTTGAGACCCAGTACTTC.

The chain recombines TRBV12-3 or TRBV12-4 with TRBJ1-2, with D possibly being TRBD1 (6 bases). The CDR3 totals 16 residues. Trimming shortened V by 5 bases and J by 8 bases, and 24 bases separated the two germline ends. CDR3 bases: TGTGCCAGCAGTCCCTATGGGGACACCCATCGCCTGGGCTACACCTTC. This sequence encodes CASSPYGDTHRLGYTF.

This clonotype was counted only a few times. The rearrangement links TRBV18 to TRBJ2-3; maybe TRBD1 (6 bases). The CDR3 extends over 17 amino acids. From germline, CDR1 is KGHSH and CDR2 LQKENI. V lost 5 bases, J lost 5 bases, and 23 bases lay in between. The CDR3 region is CASSALGQSLRGDTQYF. DNA for the CDR3: TGTGCCAGCTCAGCCCTCGGACAGTCCCTGCGCGGAGATACGCAGTATTTT. Full variable domain (rest looked up from reference TRBV18 and TRBJ2-3): NAGVMQNPRHLVRRRGQEARLRCSPMKGHSHVYWYRQLPEEGLKFMVYLQKENIIDESGMPKERFSAEFPKEGPSILRIQQVVRGDSAAYFCASSALGQSLRGDTQYFGPGTRLTVL.

The chain couples TRBV7-2 to TRBJ2-1, with TRBD2 matching 7 bases. Germline V CDR1 and CDR2: SGHTA, FQGNSA. CDR3 size: 14 residues. V lost 3 bases to trimming and J lost 7 bases; unmatched junction nucleotides: 6. The CDR3, as DNA: TGTGCCAGCAGCTTCGCACTAGCGACGAATGAGCAGTTCTTC. Its protein is CASSFALATNEQFF.

This clonotype came up a few times. The chain combines TRBV29-1 with TRBJ2-2; maybe TRBD1 (6 bases). There are 14 residues in the CDR3. The ends were cut back, 7 bases at V and 0 bases at J, with 12 bases in the middle. Germline V CDR1 and CDR2: SQVTM, ANQGSEA. CDR3 region: CSATTGPNTGELFF. CDR3 DNA sequence: TGCAGCGCGACGACAGGCCCGAACACCGGGGAGCTGTTTTTT.

V and J are TRBV7-3 and TRBJ2-7; D may be TRBD1 or TRBD2 (5 bases each). Trimming stripped 0 bases from V and 6 bases from J, with 9 bases between. Germline V gene data show CDR1 as SGHTA and CDR2 as FQGTGA. The CDR3 extends over 13 amino acids. The CDR3 DNA follows: TGTGCCAGCAGCTTAACCGGGACGTCCGAGCAGTACTTC. Translation gives CASSLTGTSEQYF.

The V and J genes are TRBV6-2 or TRBV6-3 and TRBJ2-7, with D tentatively TRBD1 (6 bases). The length of the CDR3 is 14 residues. The V gene's germline CDR1 is MNHEY and CDR2 SVGEGT. V lost 6 bases and J 2 bases, leaving 14 bases between the germline ends. CDR3 in DNA: TGTGCCAGCAGCCATCTACAGGGCCCCTACGAGCAGTACTTC. Translated, it gives CASSHLQGPYEQYF.

The rearrangement links TRBV4-2 to TRBJ2-3, with 9 bases lining up with TRBD2. The V gene end was trimmed by 1 base and the J gene end by 5 bases; junction bases not matched to a gene: 7. The CDR3 length is 16 residues. The V gene's germline CDR1 is LGHNA and CDR2 YNFKEQ. CDR3: CASSQAGTSRGDTQYF. The CDR3 DNA reads TGTGCCAGCAGCCAAGCCGGGACTAGCAGGGGAGATACGCAGTATTTT.

This clonotype occurred a few times. This chain uses TRBV7-2 with TRBJ2-7; the match to TRBD1 covers 9 bases. The CDR3 has 14 amino acids. V was clipped by 4 bases and J by 6 bases; unmatched bases: 7. From germline, CDR1 is SGHTA and CDR2 FQGNSA. As DNA, the CDR3 is TGTGCCAGCAGCTCCGGGACAGGGCTTCCCGAGCAGTACTTC. Residues: CASSSGTGLPEQYF.

The gene calls are TRBV4-1 and TRBJ1-1, with TRBD1 matching over 7 bases. The CDR3 extends over 15 amino acids. J was trimmed by 5 bases and V by 4 bases; bases with no gene match: 10. Germline V gene lookup returns CDR1 MGHRA and CDR2 YSYEKL. The CDR3 region has the DNA TGCGCCAGCAGCCCTACAAAGGGGGCGAAGACTGAAGCTTTCTTT. It specifies CASSPTKGAKTEAFF.

The genes are TRBV6-5 and TRBJ1-1; possible D gene TRBD1, 5 bases. The CDR3 length is 13 residues. Per germline, CDR1 MNHEY and CDR2 SVGAGI. Trimming cost V 6 bases and J 6 bases, with 14 bases left between them. The CDR3 DNA follows: TGTGCCAGCAGCTCCAGGGTATCGGCTGAAGCTTTCTTT. Translated, it gives CASSSRVSAEAFF.

As to this clonotype: A much larger clonotype is one base distant, so this may be a read error. The rearrangement uses TRBV3-1 and TRBJ1-1, with D hard to call. The germline CDR1 and CDR2 sequences are LGHDT and YNNKEL (reference sequence). Deletions cut 5 bases from V and 8 bases from J, with 12 bases between. The CDR3 contains 12 residues. The CDR3 spells CASSYGEVEAFF. Written as DNA, the CDR3 is TGTGCCAGCAGCTATGGGGAAGTAGAAGCTTTCTTT.

This clonotype has a handful of counts. The rearrangement joins TRBV7-6 to TRBJ2-2, with 7 bases aligning to TRBD1. The V gene's germline CDR1 is SGHVS and CDR2 FNYEAQ. CDR3 length equals 16 residues. The junction had 9 bases not matched to a gene; V was cut back by 5 bases and J by 3 bases. The CDR3 region is CASSRAAGGYTGELFF. The DNA for the CDR3 is TGTGCCAGCAGCCGAGCCGCAGGGGGATACACCGGGGAGCTGTTTTTT.

This chain joins TRBV5-1 and TRBJ2-2; D gene unclear. Deletions cut 2 bases from V and 5 bases from J, with 7 bases between. Germline V gives CDR1 SGHRS, CDR2 YFSETQ. The CDR3 length is 13 residues. Here the CDR3 reads CASSFFGTGELFF. In nucleotides, the CDR3 is TGCGCCAGCAGCTTTTTTGGAACCGGGGAGCTGTTTTTT.

Points on this clonotype: The junction and the germline gene differ at one end; a read error may be behind it. The chain joins TRBV12-3 or TRBV12-4 to TRBJ1-3; D not certain. This CDR3 comprises 16 residues. The DNA of the CDR3 is TGTGCCACCAGTGTGGGTCTTAGGCTCTCTGGAAACACCATATATTTT. This translates into CATSVGLRLSGNTIYF.

This clonotype was found a few times. CDR3 DNA: TGTGCCAGCAGCTTTTCTTCCACCGGGACTAGCCCTTACAATGAGCAGTTCTTC. It translates to CASSFSSTGTSPYNEQFF. The V and J genes are TRBV7-8 and TRBJ2-1; the match to TRBD2 covers 9 bases. In germline, CDR1 is SGHVS, CDR2 FQNEAQ. Trimming removed 3 bases from V and 4 bases from J; junction bases left unmatched: 13. The CDR3 runs to 18 residues.